This entry describes one T cell receptor (beta chain). The sample originates from a study of blood T cell repertoires in COVID-19. Study as a whole: Samples representing acute and convalescent COVID-19 were sourced from the United States, Italy and Spain. PBMCs, B-cell-depleted T cells, or T cells were the source of the cDNA or gDNA that made up the material.

V shed 0 bases and J 4 bases; nucleotides not matched to a gene: 2. This CDR3 is 16 amino acids long. CDR1 is MNHEY and CDR2 is SVGAGI in the germline V gene. The table came from immunoSEQ multiplex PCR; TCRdb's copy has only in-frame clones and leaves some out. This table has around 340,000 clones, around 88% appearing once. The sequence was collected from a man in his thirties or forties with active or convalescent COVID-19. This sequence joins TRBV6-5 and TRBJ2-2; 10 nucleotides agree with TRBD2. Input material: peripheral blood. The CDR3 protein is CASSYSRTSGTGELFF. The CDR3 region has the DNA TGTGCCAGCAGTTACTCGAGGACTAGCGGCACCGGGGAGCTGTTTTTT.